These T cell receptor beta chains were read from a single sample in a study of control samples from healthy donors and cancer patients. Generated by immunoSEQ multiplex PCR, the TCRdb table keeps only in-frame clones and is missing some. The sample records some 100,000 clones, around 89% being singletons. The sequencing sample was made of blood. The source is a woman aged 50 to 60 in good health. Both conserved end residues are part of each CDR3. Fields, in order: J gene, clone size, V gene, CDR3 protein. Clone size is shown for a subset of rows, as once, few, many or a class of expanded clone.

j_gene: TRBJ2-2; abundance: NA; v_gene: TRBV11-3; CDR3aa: CASSLVGQVNTGELFF
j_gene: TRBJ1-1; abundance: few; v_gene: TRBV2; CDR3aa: CASSESGARNTEAFF
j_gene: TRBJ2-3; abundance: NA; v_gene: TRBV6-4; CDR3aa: CASSGGTSDTQYF
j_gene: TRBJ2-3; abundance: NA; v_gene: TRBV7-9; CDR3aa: CASSLLYMTSGRTDTRYF
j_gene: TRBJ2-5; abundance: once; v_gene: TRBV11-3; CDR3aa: CASSLSAGGRGETQYF
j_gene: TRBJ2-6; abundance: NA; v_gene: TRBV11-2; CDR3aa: CASSLGPLARANVLTF
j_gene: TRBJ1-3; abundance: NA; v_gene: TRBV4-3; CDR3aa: CASSQHRPRTGNTIYF
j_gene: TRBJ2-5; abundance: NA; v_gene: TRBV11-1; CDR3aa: CASSFRTSGSETQYF
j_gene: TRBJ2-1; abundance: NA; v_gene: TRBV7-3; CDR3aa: CASSLWSSYEQFF
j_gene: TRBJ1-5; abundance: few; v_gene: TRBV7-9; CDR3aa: CASSSESSGNQPQHF